The next 25 T cell receptor beta chains were all read from a single sample in a study of patients and donors after allogeneic stem cell transplantation. TCRdb independently ran MiXCR on the RT-PCR reads; one entry per CDR3 protein. Found here are about a million distinct CDR3 sequences, more than 15% of them singletons; the top ten hold roughly 6%. The material sequenced was blood, either unsorted or a sorted T cell fraction (not recorded which). These receptors originate from a human donor who was either an allogeneic HSCT recipient or a stem cell or donor lymphocyte infusion donor (not recorded which). It is not recorded whose cells these are; they may come from a transplant donor.

V is TRBV7-9 and J is TRBJ2-7, with D hard to call. Germline V CDR1 and CDR2: SEHNR, FQNEAQ (reference sequence). Trimming shortened V by 5 bases and J by 6 bases, and 20 bases separated the two germline ends. The CDR3 sequence is 15 residues long. The CDR3, as DNA: TGTGCCAGCAGCCCGCTTATAGGGCCTCGTCGCGAGCAGTACTTC. Its protein is CASSPLIGPRREQYF.

There are a few counts of this clonotype. The CDR3 reads CASRRGEDYGYTF. CDR3 DNA sequence: TGTGCCAGCCGCCGGGGGGAGGACTATGGCTACACCTTC. The chain employs TRBV27 and TRBJ1-2; perhaps TRBD1 as D (5 bases). V lost 8 bases and J 3 bases, leaving 13 bases between the germline ends. Germline V gene lookup returns CDR1 MNHEY and CDR2 SMNVEV (reference sequence). CDR3 length equals 13 residues.

This clonotype was seen ten or more times. The chain couples TRBV3-1 to TRBJ2-1; no clear D gene. CDR1 and CDR2 (germline): LGHDT, YNNKEL (reference sequence). The CDR3 covers 11 residues. V lost 4 bases and J lost 10, with 8 bases in between. The CDR3 sequence: CASSLNLEQFF. CDR3 DNA sequence: TGTGCCAGCAGCCTCAATCTAGAGCAGTTCTTC.

The rearrangement joins TRBV2 to TRBJ2-2, with 11 bases matching TRBD2. V was clipped by 6 bases and J by 2 bases; unmatched bases: 5. The germline CDR1 and CDR2 sequences are SNHLY and FYNNEI. This CDR3 is built from 16 residues. CDR3 sequence: CASRGTSGLNTGELFF. The CDR3 region has the DNA TGTGCCAGCAGGGGGACTAGCGGACTTAACACCGGGGAGCTGTTTTTT.

This clonotype occurred a few times. V is TRBV2 and J is TRBJ1-5, with D unresolved. Germline V CDR1 and CDR2: SNHLY, FYNNEI. The ends were cut back, 6 bases at V and 5 bases at J, with 11 bases in the middle. CDR3 size: 13 residues. The chain's CDR3 is CASRRSEDQPQHF. CDR3 coding DNA: TGTGCCAGCAGGCGGAGCGAAGATCAGCCCCAGCATTTT.

There are a few counts of this clonotype. The chain combines TRBV9 with TRBJ2-2, with 7 bases fitting TRBD1. The CDR3 has 16 residues. Germline-derived CDR1 and CDR2 are SGDLS and YYNGEE. J lost 2 bases, V lost 0 bases, and 4 bases had no gene match. CDR3 DNA: TGTGCCAGCAGCGTAGTACGGACAGGCAACACCGGGGAGCTGTTTTTT. It translates to CASSVVRTGNTGELFF.

This chain joins TRBV15 and TRBJ2-1; D is undetermined. Germline values: CDR1 LNHNV, CDR2 YYDKDF (reference sequence). The V end was cut by 4 bases, the J end by 2 bases, with 6 bases between. There are 13 residues in the CDR3. The CDR3 region has the DNA TGTGCCACCAGCACCAGTCCCTACAATGAGCAGTTCTTC. Encoded protein: CATSTSPYNEQFF.

This clonotype was seen ten or more times. In DNA form, the CDR3 reads TGCAGCGTTAGAAGAGGTGGCACCGGGGAGCTGTTTTTT. It specifies CSVRRGGTGELFF. The chain recombines TRBV29-1 with TRBJ2-2; D remains unclear. Trimming took 5 bases from V and 4 from J, leaving 11 bases between them. Per the germline V gene, CDR1 is SQVTM and CDR2 is ANQGSEA. This CDR3 spans 13 amino acids.

On this clonotype itself: A read error is possible here, since a much larger clone lies one base away. The chain couples TRBV5-1 to TRBJ2-2; D is undetermined. From germline, CDR1 is SGHRS and CDR2 YFSETQ. The CDR3 is made up of 16 amino acids. The ends were cut back, 2 bases at V and 4 bases at J, with 15 bases in the middle. CDR3 sequence (DNA): TGCGCCAGCAGCTTCTTCTGGCGTGTGGGCACCGGGGAGCTGTTTTTT. Translating it yields CASSFFWRVGTGELFF.

The chain combines TRBV20-1 with TRBJ1-3; no definite D call. V lost 6 bases to trimming and J lost 0 bases, with 12 bases between them. The CDR3 spans 14 residues. In germline, CDR1 is DFQATT, CDR2 SNEGSKA (reference sequence). The CDR3 spells CSAISAYSGNTIYF. CDR3 coding DNA: TGCAGTGCCATTTCGGCCTACTCTGGAAACACCATATATTTT.

This clonotype came up a few times. The CDR3 reads CASESGQVASNYGYTF. The CDR3 nucleotides read TGTGCCAGCGAGAGTGGACAGGTTGCCTCTAACTATGGCTACACCTTC. The V and J genes are TRBV6-1 and TRBJ1-2, with TRBD1 identical over 7 bases. Per germline, CDR1 MNHNS and CDR2 SASEGT. This CDR3 is 16 amino acids long. V was clipped by 8 bases and J by 0 bases; unmatched bases: 12.

This clonotype has a handful of counts. V and J are TRBV20-1 and TRBJ1-4; 8 positions match TRBD1. This CDR3 comprises 13 residues. The V and J ends lost 3 bases and 7 bases, in that order; junction bases with no gene match: 4. Germline loops: CDR1 DFQATT, CDR2 SNEGSKA (reference sequence). The CDR3 DNA is TGCAGTGCTAGTTCCAGGGGGCTTGAAAAACTGTTTTTT. It yields the protein CSASSRGLEKLFF.

The chain is built from TRBV7-9 and TRBJ2-1; D call uncertain. CDR3 length: 12 residues. Germline lookup yields CDR1 SEHNR and CDR2 FQNEAQ (reference sequence). V was cut by 5 bases and J by 9 bases, with 11 bases left in between. The CDR3 spells CASSPDLREQFF. CDR3 in DNA: TGTGCCAGCAGCCCAGATCTCCGTGAGCAGTTCTTC.

The CDR3 region has the DNA TGTGCCAGCAGTTATGGACTAGCGGGGGGCACCGGGGAGCTGTTTTTT. Protein product: CASSYGLAGGTGELFF. V is TRBV9 and J is TRBJ2-2; 14 nucleotides align to TRBD2. CDR3 length: 16 amino acids. V shed 5 bases, J shed 4 bases, and the junction held 4 bases outside the gene matches. Germline V gene data show CDR1 as SGDLS and CDR2 as YYNGEE.

This chain uses TRBV29-1 with TRBJ1-4; tentative D call: TRBD1 (5 bases). The V gene lost 6 bases and the J gene lost 0 bases, with 11 bases spanning the gap. Per germline, CDR1 SQVTM and CDR2 ANQGSEA. The CDR3 is made up of 14 amino acids. CDR3 residues: CSVAGPPTNEKLFF. CDR3 bases: TGCAGCGTAGCAGGGCCGCCAACTAATGAAAAACTGTTTTTT.

The V and J genes are TRBV18 and TRBJ1-1; TRBD1 agrees at 12 bases. V shed 4 bases, J shed 11 bases, and the junction held 5 bases outside the gene matches. The CDR3 contains 13 residues. Germline lookup yields CDR1 KGHSH and CDR2 LQKENI. The CDR3 DNA is TGTGCCAGCTCACTGGGACAGGGGGCTGTCGCTTTCTTT. The encoded protein is CASSLGQGAVAFF.

The table lists this clonotype with a few counts. This chain uses TRBV12-3 or TRBV12-4 with TRBJ2-7; TRBD1 matches 7 bases. V lost 4 bases to trimming and J lost 0 bases; unmatched junction nucleotides: 6. This CDR3 contains 15 residues. In DNA form, the CDR3 reads TGTGCCAGCAGTTCGGACAGGCTGAGCTCCTACGAGCAGTACTTC. Its protein product is CASSSDRLSSYEQYF.

J is TRBJ2-5 and V is TRBV5-5; D call uncertain. Germline assignment: CDR1 SGHKS and CDR2 YYEKEE (reference sequence). The CDR3 extends over 12 amino acids. V shed 3 bases and J shed 4 bases, with 7 bases lying between them. The CDR3 DNA reads TGTGCCAGCAGCTGGATCCGAGAGACCCAGTACTTC. Its protein is CASSWIRETQYF.

V is TRBV9 and J is TRBJ2-5; 9 nucleotides align to TRBD2. Per the germline V gene, CDR1 is SGDLS and CDR2 is YYNGEE. This CDR3 is 15 amino acids long. With 6 bases clipped from V and 5 bases from J, the junction kept 11 bases outside the gene matches. The DNA of the CDR3 is TGTGCCAGCACTGGGGCTAGCGGGGTTCGGGAGACCCAGTACTTC. Translated: CASTGASGVRETQYF. Full variable domain (outside the CDR3, taken from reference TRBV9 and TRBJ2-5): DSGVTQTPKHLITATGQRVTLRCSPRSGDLSVYWYQQSLDQGLQFLIQYYNGEERAKGNILERFSAQQFPDLHSELNLSSLELGDSALYFCASTGASGVRETQYFGPGTRLLVL.

This clonotype was detected a few times. The V and J genes are TRBV11-2 and TRBJ2-4; D tentatively fits TRBD1 or TRBD2 (5 bases each). V dropped 1 base and J dropped 7 bases, with 17 bases sitting between them. The CDR3 consists of 16 residues. Germline-derived CDR1 and CDR2 are SGHAT and FQNNGV. The CDR3, as DNA: TGTGCCAGCAGCTTAGTCGCTGGGACGAAGGTTAACATTCAGTACTTC. Translated, it gives CASSLVAGTKVNIQYF.

This rearrangement joins TRBV24-1 to TRBJ2-1; no clear D. The germline V and J ends were trimmed by 5 bases and 0 bases, with 10 bases remaining between them. Germline assignment: CDR1 KGHDR and CDR2 SFDVKD. This CDR3 has 15 amino acids. Here the CDR3 DNA reads TGTGCCACCAGTGGAGCGTCGAGCTCCTACAATGAGCAGTTCTTC. It codes for CATSGASSSYNEQFF.

The chain links TRBV24-1 to TRBJ2-2, with a possible D match to TRBD2 (6 bases). With 5 bases removed from V and 1 base from J, the gap between germline ends came to 16 bases. CDR3 length: 17 residues. Per germline, CDR1 KGHDR and CDR2 SFDVKD. Here the CDR3 reads CATSAPGWEENTGELFF. As DNA, the CDR3 is TGTGCCACCAGTGCTCCCGGGTGGGAGGAGAACACCGGGGAGCTGTTTTTT.

This clonotype was seen repeatedly, ten times or more. J is TRBJ2-4 and V is TRBV29-1, with D unresolved. Trimming removed 1 base at V and 1 base at J, with 5 bases between. Germline V gives CDR1 SQVTM, CDR2 ANQGSEA. The length of the CDR3 is 13 residues. The CDR3 DNA sequence: TGCAGCGTTGAAGGACCGGCCAAAAACATTCAGTACTTC. This encodes CSVEGPAKNIQYF.

Only a few counts were recorded for this clonotype. The chain is built from TRBV11-1 and TRBJ2-4; TRBD1 agrees at 9 bases. The CDR3 length is 19 residues. Germline CDR1 and CDR2: SGHAT and FQDESV (reference sequence). Unmatched junction bases numbered 15, after V lost 5 bases and J lost 1 base. DNA for the CDR3: TGTGCCAGCAGCACATACCCCCGGACAGGGGAGTGGGCCAAAAACATTCAGTACTTC. It yields the protein CASSTYPRTGEWAKNIQYF.

The genes are TRBV7-9 and TRBJ1-6; TRBD1 matches at 9 bases. Germline V gene lookup returns CDR1 SEHNR and CDR2 FQNEAQ (reference sequence). The CDR3 consists of 16 residues. Trimming removed 5 bases from V and 14 bases from J; junction bases left unmatched: 16. DNA of the CDR3: TGTGCCAGCAGCCTAGTCCTCGGGACAGGGACGAGGACCCTCCACTTT. Its translation: CASSLVLGTGTRTLHF.